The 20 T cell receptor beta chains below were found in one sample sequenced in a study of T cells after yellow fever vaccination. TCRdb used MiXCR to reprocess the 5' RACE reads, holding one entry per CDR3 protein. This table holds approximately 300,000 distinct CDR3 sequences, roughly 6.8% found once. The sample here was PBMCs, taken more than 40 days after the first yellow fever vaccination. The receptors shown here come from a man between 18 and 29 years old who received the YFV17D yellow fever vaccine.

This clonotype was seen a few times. As DNA, the CDR3 is TGTGCCAGCAGCCCCGGGGCGTTTACAGATACGCAGTATTTT. It codes for CASSPGAFTDTQYF. The V and J genes are TRBV7-3 and TRBJ2-3; D is perhaps TRBD1 or TRBD2 (5 bases each). The germline V and J ends were trimmed by 5 bases and 3 bases, with 12 bases remaining between them. Per germline, CDR1 SGHTA and CDR2 FQGTGA. The CDR3 contains 14 residues.

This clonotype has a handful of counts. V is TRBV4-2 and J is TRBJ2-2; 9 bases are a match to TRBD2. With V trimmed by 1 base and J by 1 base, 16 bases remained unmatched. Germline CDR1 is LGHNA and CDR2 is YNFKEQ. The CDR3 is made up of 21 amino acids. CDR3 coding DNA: TGTGCCAGCAGCCAAGCGTCCCCTACCCCCCTAGCGGGGCTGAACACCGGGGAGCTGTTTTTT. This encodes CASSQASPTPLAGLNTGELFF.

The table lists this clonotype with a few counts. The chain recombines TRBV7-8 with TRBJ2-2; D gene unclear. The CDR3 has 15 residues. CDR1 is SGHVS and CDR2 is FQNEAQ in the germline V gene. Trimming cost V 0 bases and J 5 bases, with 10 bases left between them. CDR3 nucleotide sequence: TGTGCCAGCAGCTTAGCGGCTATGGCTACCGGGGAGCTGTTTTTT. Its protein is CASSLAAMATGELFF.

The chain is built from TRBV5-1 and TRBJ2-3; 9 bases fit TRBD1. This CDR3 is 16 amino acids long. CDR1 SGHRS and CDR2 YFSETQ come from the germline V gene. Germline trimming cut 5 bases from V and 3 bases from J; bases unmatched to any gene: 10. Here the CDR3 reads CASRPRTGEATDTQYF. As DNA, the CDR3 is TGCGCCAGCAGACCCCGGACAGGGGAGGCAACAGATACGCAGTATTTT.

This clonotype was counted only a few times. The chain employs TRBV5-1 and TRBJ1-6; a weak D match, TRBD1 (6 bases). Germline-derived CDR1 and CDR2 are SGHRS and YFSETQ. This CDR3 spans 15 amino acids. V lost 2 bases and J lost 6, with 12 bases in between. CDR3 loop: CASSLAAGANSPLHF. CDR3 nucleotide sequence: TGCGCCAGCAGCTTAGCAGCGGGGGCTAATTCACCCCTCCACTTT.

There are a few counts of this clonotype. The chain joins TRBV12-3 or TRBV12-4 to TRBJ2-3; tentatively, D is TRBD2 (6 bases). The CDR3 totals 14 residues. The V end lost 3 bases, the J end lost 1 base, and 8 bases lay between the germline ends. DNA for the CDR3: TGTGCCAGCAGTTTTTGGGAGGGCACAGATACGCAGTATTTT. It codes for CASSFWEGTDTQYF.

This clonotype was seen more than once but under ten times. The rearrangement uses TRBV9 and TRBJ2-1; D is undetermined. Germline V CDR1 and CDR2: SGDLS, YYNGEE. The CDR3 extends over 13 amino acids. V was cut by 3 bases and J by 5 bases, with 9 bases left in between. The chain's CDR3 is CASSGVGDNEQFF. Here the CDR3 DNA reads TGTGCCAGCAGCGGAGTAGGAGACAATGAGCAGTTCTTC.

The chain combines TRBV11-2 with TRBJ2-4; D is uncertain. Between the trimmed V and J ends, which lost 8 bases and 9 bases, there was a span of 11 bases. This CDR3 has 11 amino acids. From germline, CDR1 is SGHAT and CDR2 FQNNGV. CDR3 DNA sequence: TGTGCCAGCGGCGCATGGGGCATTCAGTACTTC. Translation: CASGAWGIQYF.

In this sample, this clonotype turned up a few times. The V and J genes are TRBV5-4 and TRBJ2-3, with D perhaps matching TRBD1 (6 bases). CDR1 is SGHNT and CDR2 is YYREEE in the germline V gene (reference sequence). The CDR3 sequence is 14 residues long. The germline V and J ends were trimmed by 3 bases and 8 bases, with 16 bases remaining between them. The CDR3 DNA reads TGTGCCAGCAGCTCTCCGACAGGAGGTGTTACGCAGTATTTT. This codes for CASSSPTGGVTQYF.

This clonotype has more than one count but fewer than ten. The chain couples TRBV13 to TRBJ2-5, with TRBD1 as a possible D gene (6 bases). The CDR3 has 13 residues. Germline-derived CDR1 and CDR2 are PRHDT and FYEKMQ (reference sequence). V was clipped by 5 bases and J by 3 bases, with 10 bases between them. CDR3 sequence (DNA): TGTGCCAGCAGCCGGGACATTGAAGAGACCCAGTACTTC. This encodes CASSRDIEETQYF.

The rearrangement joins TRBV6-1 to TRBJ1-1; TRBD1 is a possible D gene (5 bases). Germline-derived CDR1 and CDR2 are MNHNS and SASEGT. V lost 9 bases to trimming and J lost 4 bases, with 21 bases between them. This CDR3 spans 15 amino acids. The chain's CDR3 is CASSLVGRRGTEAFF. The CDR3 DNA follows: TGTGCCAGTTCCCTGGTGGGGAGGAGGGGCACTGAAGCTTTCTTT.

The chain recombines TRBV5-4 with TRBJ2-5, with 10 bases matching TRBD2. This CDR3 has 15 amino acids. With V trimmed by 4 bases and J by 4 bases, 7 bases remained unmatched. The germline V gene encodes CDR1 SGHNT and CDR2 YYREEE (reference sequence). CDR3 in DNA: TGTGCCAGCAGCCCAAGCGGGGGGGCCACAGAGACCCAGTACTTC. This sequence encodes CASSPSGGATETQYF.

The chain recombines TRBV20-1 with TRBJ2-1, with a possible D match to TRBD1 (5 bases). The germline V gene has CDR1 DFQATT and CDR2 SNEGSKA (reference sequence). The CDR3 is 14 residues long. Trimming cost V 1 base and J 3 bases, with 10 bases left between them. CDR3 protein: CSARVPRGYNEQFF. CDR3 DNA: TGCAGTGCTAGAGTACCAAGGGGCTACAATGAGCAGTTCTTC.

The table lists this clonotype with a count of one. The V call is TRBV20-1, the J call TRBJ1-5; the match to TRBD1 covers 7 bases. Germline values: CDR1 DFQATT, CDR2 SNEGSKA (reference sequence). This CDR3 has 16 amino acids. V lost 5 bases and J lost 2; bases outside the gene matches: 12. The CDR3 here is CSARRDSSRGNQPQHF. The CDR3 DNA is TGCAGTGCTCGCCGGGACAGTTCGCGGGGCAATCAGCCCCAGCATTTT.

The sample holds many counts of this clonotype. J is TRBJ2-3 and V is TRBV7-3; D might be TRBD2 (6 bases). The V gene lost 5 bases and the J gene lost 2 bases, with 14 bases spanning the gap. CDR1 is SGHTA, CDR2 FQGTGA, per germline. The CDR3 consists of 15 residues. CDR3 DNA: TGTGCCAGCAGCCCCCTGGGGGGATTCACAGATACGCAGTATTTT. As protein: CASSPLGGFTDTQYF.

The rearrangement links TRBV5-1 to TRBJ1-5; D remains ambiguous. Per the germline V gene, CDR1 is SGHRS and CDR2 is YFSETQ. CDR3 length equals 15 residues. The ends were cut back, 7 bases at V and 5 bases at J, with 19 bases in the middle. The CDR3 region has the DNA TGCGCCAGCGTAACGGCGGGGAAGGTGGATCAGCCCCAGCATTTT. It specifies CASVTAGKVDQPQHF. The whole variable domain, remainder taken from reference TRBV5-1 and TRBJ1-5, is KAGVTQTPRYLIKTRGQQVTLSCSPISGHRSVSWYQQTPGQGLQFLFEYFSETQRNKGNFPGRFSGRQFSNSRSEMNVSTLELGDSALYLCASVTAGKVDQPQHFGDGTRLSIL.

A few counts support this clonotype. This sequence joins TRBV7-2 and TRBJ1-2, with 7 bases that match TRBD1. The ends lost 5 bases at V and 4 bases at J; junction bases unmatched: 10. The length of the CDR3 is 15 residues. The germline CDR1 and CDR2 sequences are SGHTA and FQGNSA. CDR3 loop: CASSPRDSVLYGYTF. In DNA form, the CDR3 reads TGTGCCAGCAGCCCGCGGGACAGTGTTCTCTATGGCTACACCTTC.

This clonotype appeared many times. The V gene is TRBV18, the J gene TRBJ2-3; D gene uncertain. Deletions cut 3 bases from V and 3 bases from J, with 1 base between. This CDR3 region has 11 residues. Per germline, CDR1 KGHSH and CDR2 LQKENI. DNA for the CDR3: TGTGCCAGCTCACCGACAGATACGCAGTATTTT. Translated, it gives CASSPTDTQYF.

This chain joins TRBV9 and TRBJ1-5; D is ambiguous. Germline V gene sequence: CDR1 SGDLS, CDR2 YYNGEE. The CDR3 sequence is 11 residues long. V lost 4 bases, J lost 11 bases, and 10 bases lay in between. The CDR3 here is CASSPQPAQHF. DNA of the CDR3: TGTGCCAGCAGCCCCCAACCGGCCCAGCATTTT.

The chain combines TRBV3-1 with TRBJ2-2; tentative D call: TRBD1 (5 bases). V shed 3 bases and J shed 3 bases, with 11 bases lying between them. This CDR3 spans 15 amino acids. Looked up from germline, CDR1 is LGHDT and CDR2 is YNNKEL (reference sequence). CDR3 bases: TGTGCCAGCAGCCAGGGGCAGCTTGACACCGGGGAGCTGTTTTTT. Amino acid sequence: CASSQGQLDTGELFF.